This TCR beta chain was sequenced during a study of blood T cell repertoires in COVID-19. Whole-study context: Samples taken during acute and convalescent COVID-19 were collected in the United States, Italy and Spain. The cDNA or gDNA used as material had been derived from T cells, B-cell-depleted T cells, or PBMCs.

Germline V lookup: CDR1 SGHAT, CDR2 FQNNGV. The CDR3 runs to 16 residues. Between the trimmed V and J ends, which lost 1 base and 2 bases, there was a span of 12 bases. As originally analysed: Researchers report that nucleated cell counts were estimated from reference gene primer amplification. Data came from immunoSEQ multiplex PCR; TCRdb stores just in-frame clones and leaves some out. V, J and clone size were drawn from that table, and D and trimming were deduced from the DNA. The sample gives approximately 10,000 clones, 65% to 90% of which show up once; 20% to 25% is in the top ten. V is TRBV11-2 and J is TRBJ2-1, with D hard to call. The clonotype was recovered from a human donor in a cohort sampled during active COVID-19. Sequenced sample: peripheral blood. Written as DNA, the CDR3 is TGTGCCAGCAGCTTAGCCTCGGAGATCCCCTACAATGAGCAGTTCTTC. Protein sequence: CASSLASEIPYNEQFF.